The 14 T cell receptor beta chains listed next were all sequenced from one sample in a study of T cell repertoires in cytomegalovirus infection. MiXCR, applied by TCRdb to the reads, yields one record per CDR3 protein. The data show hundreds of thousands of distinct CDR3 sequences, roughly 34% seen once. Antigens of these TCRs are unknown. Sample: cultured PBMCs, taken from culture after CMV antigen stimulation. The receptors derive from a human donor in good health (CMV status not recorded). Some clones in this sample may be carry-over from other donors' samples.

The sample holds many counts of this clonotype. The chain employs TRBV11-2 and TRBJ2-1, with 9 bases matching TRBD2. J was trimmed by 2 bases and V by 1 base; bases with no gene match: 9. CDR1 is SGHAT, CDR2 FQNNGV, per germline. CDR3 size: 18 residues. CDR3 amino acids: CASSLGGSGGMTYNEQFF. The CDR3 DNA reads TGTGCCAGCAGCTTAGGTGGTAGCGGGGGAATGACCTACAATGAGCAGTTCTTC.

In its sample, this clonotype was seen a few times. The gene calls are TRBV6-2 or TRBV6-3 and TRBJ2-1, with a weak D call TRBD2 (6 bases). V was pared by 3 bases and J by 3 bases, with 15 bases between. Germline V lookup: CDR1 MNHEY, CDR2 SVGEGT. The CDR3 length is 16 residues. In nucleotides, the CDR3 is TGTGCCAGCAGTTATCGGGCGGGACCTGACTACAATGAGCAGTTCTTC. It is translated as CASSYRAGPDYNEQFF.

The chain employs TRBV6-2 or TRBV6-3 and TRBJ1-1, with 7 bases fitting TRBD1. This CDR3 region has 11 residues. The germline V gene encodes CDR1 MNHEY and CDR2 SVGEGT. Trimming cost V 5 bases and J 11 bases; bases outside gene matches: 5. CDR3 coding DNA: TGTGCCAGCAGTCAGGGGGTCACGGCTTTCTTT. It translates to CASSQGVTAFF.

The gene calls are TRBV19 and TRBJ2-7; no clear D gene. The germline V gene has CDR1 LNHDA and CDR2 SQIVND (reference sequence). Trimming took off 8 bases at V and 0 bases at J, with 11 bases between the two ends. CDR3 length: 13 residues. The CDR3 DNA is TGTGCCAGTGAAGACACGTACTCCTACGAGCAGTACTTC. Translated, it gives CASEDTYSYEQYF.

CDR3: CSAIELAGRSSYNEQFF. CDR3 in DNA: TGCAGTGCTATCGAACTAGCGGGAAGGAGCTCCTACAATGAGCAGTTCTTC. The chain joins TRBV20-1 to TRBJ2-1; TRBD2 agrees at 10 bases. In germline, CDR1 is DFQATT, CDR2 SNEGSKA (reference sequence). The CDR3 has 17 amino acids. Trimming at V came to 4 bases and at J to 0 bases, leaving 9 bases not matched to a gene.

The V gene is TRBV19, the J gene TRBJ1-5; no definite D call. The CDR3 sequence is 19 residues long. Germline CDR1 LNHDA, CDR2 SQIVND (reference sequence). The ends were cut back, 3 bases at V and 1 base at J, with 22 bases in the middle. The CDR3 region is CASSIEGGVSNWSNQPQHF. As DNA, the CDR3 is TGTGCCAGTAGTATTGAGGGTGGAGTCTCTAACTGGAGCAATCAGCCCCAGCATTTT.

V gene TRBV19 combines with J gene TRBJ2-7; TRBD1 might be the D (5 bases). V lost 5 bases, J lost 3 bases, and 14 bases lay in between. The CDR3 contains 14 residues. Per the germline V gene, CDR1 is LNHDA and CDR2 is SQIVND (reference sequence). In DNA, the CDR3 is TGTGCCAGTAGTCCAGCAGGGAAGGACTACGAGCAGTACTTC. Protein sequence: CASSPAGKDYEQYF.

This CDR3 reads CASSLQGGLGFYEQYF. CDR3 DNA sequence: TGTGCCAGCAGTTTGCAGGGAGGGTTGGGTTTCTACGAGCAGTACTTC. This chain connects TRBV27 to TRBJ2-7, with 7 bases identical to TRBD2. The CDR3 sequence is 16 residues long. Germline V gives CDR1 MNHEY, CDR2 SMNVEV (reference sequence). V was pared by 3 bases and J by 3 bases, with 11 bases of the junction left unmatched.

This clonotype showed up just a few times. The genes are TRBV7-9 and TRBJ1-5; 8 nucleotides align to TRBD1. Germline values: CDR1 SEHNR, CDR2 FQNEAQ (reference sequence). Unmatched junction bases numbered 4, after V lost 5 bases and J lost 7 bases. The length of the CDR3 is 13 residues. CDR3 amino acids: CASSGQGGQPQHF. CDR3 DNA sequence: TGTGCCAGCAGCGGACAGGGAGGCCAGCCCCAGCATTTT.

J is TRBJ2-7 and V is TRBV6-5; TRBD1 aligns across 7 bases. J was trimmed by 1 base and V by 0 bases; bases with no gene match: 9. This CDR3 spans 17 amino acids. Germline CDR1 and CDR2: MNHEY and SVGAGI. CDR3 in DNA: TGTGCCAGCAGTTACTCCACGACAGGGTCCTCTTCCTACGAGCAGTACTTC. Amino acids: CASSYSTTGSSSYEQYF.

This clonotype showed up just a few times. The chain couples TRBV7-2 to TRBJ2-7; 10 bases are a match to TRBD2. The CDR3 consists of 14 residues. J lost 4 bases, V lost 2 bases, and 2 bases had no gene match. Germline assignment: CDR1 SGHTA and CDR2 FQGNSA. CDR3 region: CASSLPSGRYEQYF. The CDR3 nucleotides read TGTGCCAGCAGCTTACCTAGCGGGAGATACGAGCAGTACTTC.

This clonotype was counted ten times or more. The J gene is TRBJ1-4, the V gene TRBV7-8; tentatively, D is TRBD1 (5 bases). V shed 3 bases and J shed 7 bases, with 12 bases lying between them. CDR1 SGHVS and CDR2 FQNEAQ come from the germline V gene. CDR3 length: 14 amino acids. CDR3 coding DNA: TGTGCCAGCAGCTTGACAGATAAGGGTGAAAAACTGTTTTTT. It codes for CASSLTDKGEKLFF.

This clonotype was counted at least ten times. The rearrangement links TRBV7-8 to TRBJ2-5, with 7 positions matching TRBD1. From germline, CDR1 is SGHVS and CDR2 FQNEAQ. The CDR3 extends over 16 amino acids. Unmatched junction bases numbered 10, after V lost 5 bases and J lost 1 base. CDR3 nucleotide sequence: TGTGCCAGCAGCCTTTCGGGACAGCCGATCCAAGAGACCCAGTACTTC. Encoded protein: CASSLSGQPIQETQYF. Together with reference TRBV7-8 and TRBJ2-5, the CDR3 gives the full variable domain: GAGVSQSPRYKVAKRGQDVALRCDPISGHVSLFWYQQALGQGPEFLTYFQNEAQLDKSGLPSDRFFAERPEGSVSTLKIQRTQQEDSAVYLCASSLSGQPIQETQYFGPGTRLLVL.

The table lists this clonotype with a few counts. CDR3 DNA sequence: TGTGCCAGCAGCCGGGACAGGGGGTACAATCAGCCCCAGCATTTT. Protein sequence: CASSRDRGYNQPQHF. V and J are TRBV7-2 and TRBJ1-5; 11 bases are shared with TRBD1. CDR1 is SGHTA and CDR2 is FQGNSA in the germline V gene. With 5 bases clipped from V and 3 bases from J, the junction kept 3 bases outside the gene matches. This CDR3 has 15 residues.